The 10 T cell receptor beta chains below all came from one sample that was sequenced in a study of Graves' ophthalmopathy and Graves' hyperthyroidism (dated by TCRdb to between 2017 and 2018). The data were produced on an Illumina HiSeq 2000. For repertoire sequencing, TCR beta CDR3 regions were amplified from RNA transcripts. The first round of RT-PCR was done with HTBI primers and the Qiagen OneStep RT-PCR kit, and was followed by a second round of multiplex PCR, then size selection and purification. TCRdb handled the public reads itself, with Q25 trimming in fastp and clone calling in MiXCR, and kept productive beta chains. Each CDR3 protein appears once, grouped with its most common genes and DNA. For this sample the table gives nearly 400,000 distinct CDR3 sequences, of which around 19% were detected only once. The ten largest clones take up roughly 1.4% of the sample. The sequencing input was peripheral blood. The receptors shown here come from a woman aged 18-30 years with Graves' ophthalmopathy. Donor details come from another sample of the same person, matched by shared clones.

This clonotype has a count of ten or more. The chain employs TRBV6-1 and TRBJ1-5; a weak D match, TRBD1 (5 bases). CDR1 is MNHNS and CDR2 is SASEGT in the germline V gene. V lost 7 bases to trimming and J lost 6 bases, with 13 bases between them. The CDR3 covers 13 residues. As DNA, the CDR3 is TGTGCCAGCAAAGACAGATTGGGTCAGCCCCAGCATTTT. It encodes CASKDRLGQPQHF.

This clonotype was found many times. The CDR3 carries no conserved terminal phenylalanine or tryptophan, so it likely arises from a read error. The chain combines TRBV6-1 with TRBJ2-7; 12 nucleotides match TRBD2. The CDR3 totals 15 residues. Germline values: CDR1 MNHNS, CDR2 SASEGT. Unmatched junction bases numbered 9, after V lost 7 bases and J lost 5 bases. The CDR3 nucleotides read TGTGCCAGCACCGGACTAGCGGGAAAGGTTCACGAGCAGTACCTC. Protein product: CASTGLAGKVHEQYL.

In this sample, this clonotype turned up many times. V and J are TRBV24-1 and TRBJ1-5; TRBD1 matches at 12 bases. V trimming: 2 bases; J trimming: 3 bases; junction bases outside the gene matches: 10. The CDR3 sequence is 19 residues long. The germline V gene encodes CDR1 KGHDR and CDR2 SFDVKD. The CDR3 nucleotides read TGTGCCACCAGTGATTCGGGCCGGGACAGGGGGCTAGTCAATCAGCCCCAGCATTTT. This codes for CATSDSGRDRGLVNQPQHF.

The J gene is TRBJ2-5, the V gene TRBV28; no reliable D call. The germline CDR1 and CDR2 sequences are MDHEN and SYDVKM. Trimming pared 8 bases from V and 2 bases from J, leaving 9 bases between. The CDR3 runs to 12 residues. CDR3: CASGSTQETQYF. CDR3 in DNA: TGTGCCAGCGGGTCTACTCAAGAGACCCAGTACTTC.

This clonotype was seen ten or more times. The V and J genes are TRBV7-2 and TRBJ2-5; D is perhaps TRBD1 or TRBD2 (5 bases each). The germline gives CDR1 SGHTA, CDR2 FQGNSA. The CDR3 totals 14 residues. Trimming took off 5 bases at V and 5 bases at J, with 15 bases between the two ends. CDR3 amino acids: CASSATGAAETQYF. CDR3 in DNA: TGTGCCAGCAGCGCCACCGGGGCAGCGGAGACCCAGTACTTC.

This clonotype was counted at least ten times. The gene calls are TRBV7-8 and TRBJ1-6; possible D gene TRBD1, 5 bases. Between the trimmed V and J ends, which lost 5 bases and 10 bases, there was a span of 15 bases. CDR1 is SGHVS and CDR2 is FQNEAQ in the germline V gene. The CDR3 runs 14 residues. The CDR3 loop is CASSLGGEVSPLHF. In DNA, the CDR3 is TGTGCCAGCAGCCTCGGGGGAGAAGTCTCACCCCTCCACTTT.

The chain links TRBV19 to TRBJ1-6; 7 bases line up with TRBD1. Per germline, CDR1 LNHDA and CDR2 SQIVND (reference sequence). Germline trimming cut 3 bases from V and 7 bases from J; bases unmatched to any gene: 3. The CDR3 extends over 14 amino acids. As DNA, the CDR3 is TGTGCCAGTAGTATGACAGGGCAGAATTCACCCCTCCACTTT. It encodes CASSMTGQNSPLHF.

This chain links TRBV6-4 with TRBJ2-7; perhaps TRBD1 as D (6 bases). The germline gives CDR1 MRHNA, CDR2 SNTAGT. The CDR3 extends over 16 amino acids. The germline V and J ends were trimmed by 5 bases and 5 bases, with 22 bases remaining between them. In DNA, the CDR3 is TGTGCCAGCAGTCCATGGGGGTTGGGGGCTAAGAACGAGCAGTACTTC. Encoded protein: CASSPWGLGAKNEQYF.

Many counts were recorded for this clonotype. As DNA, the CDR3 is TGTGCCAGCAGAACTGCGGACAGGGAACATGGCTACACCTTC. The encoded protein is CASRTADREHGYTF. The gene calls are TRBV12-3 or TRBV12-4 and TRBJ1-2, with 8 positions matching TRBD1. The CDR3 extends over 14 amino acids. V was pared by 6 bases and J by 6 bases, with 9 bases of the junction left unmatched.

The gene calls are TRBV6-2 or TRBV6-3 and TRBJ2-7; D gene ambiguous. The CDR3 covers 13 residues. Trimming removed 10 bases from V and 1 base from J, with 14 bases in between. Germline V CDR1 and CDR2: MNHEY, SVGEGT. The CDR3 region is CATSWTASYEQYF. DNA of the CDR3: TGTGCCACCTCGTGGACCGCTTCCTACGAGCAGTACTTC.